This T cell receptor (beta chain) was sequenced in a study of T cells in Graves' hyperthyroidism and ophthalmopathy. Study-level results: Clonotypes that were expanded in thyroid above 0.001 mostly appeared in blood too.

This CDR3 is 14 amino acids long. V shed 4 bases and J 1 base; nucleotides not matched to a gene: 2. Germline V CDR1 and CDR2: MNHEY, SVGEGT. The diagnostic basis comprised clinical symptoms, serum thyroxine and TRAb, thyroid ultrasound and orbital computed tomography. This clonotype was observed at least ten times. The antigen remains undetermined. Amplified regions were TCR beta CDR3 sequences from RNA transcripts. Primed by the HTBI set, a first-round RT-PCR was run on the TCR CDR3. MiXCR, applied by TCRdb to the multiplex PCR reads, yields one record per CDR3 protein. The sample records about half a million distinct CDR3 sequences, 16% being singletons.

Sample: blood. The chain uses TRBV6-2 or TRBV6-3 and TRBJ1-1; 8 bases align to TRBD1. The source of this sequence is a woman in her twenties or thirties with Graves' ophthalmopathy. In DNA form, the CDR3 reads TGTGCCAGCAGTTTCGGGACAGGGAACACTGAAGCTTTCTTT. Translating it yields CASSFGTGNTEAFF.